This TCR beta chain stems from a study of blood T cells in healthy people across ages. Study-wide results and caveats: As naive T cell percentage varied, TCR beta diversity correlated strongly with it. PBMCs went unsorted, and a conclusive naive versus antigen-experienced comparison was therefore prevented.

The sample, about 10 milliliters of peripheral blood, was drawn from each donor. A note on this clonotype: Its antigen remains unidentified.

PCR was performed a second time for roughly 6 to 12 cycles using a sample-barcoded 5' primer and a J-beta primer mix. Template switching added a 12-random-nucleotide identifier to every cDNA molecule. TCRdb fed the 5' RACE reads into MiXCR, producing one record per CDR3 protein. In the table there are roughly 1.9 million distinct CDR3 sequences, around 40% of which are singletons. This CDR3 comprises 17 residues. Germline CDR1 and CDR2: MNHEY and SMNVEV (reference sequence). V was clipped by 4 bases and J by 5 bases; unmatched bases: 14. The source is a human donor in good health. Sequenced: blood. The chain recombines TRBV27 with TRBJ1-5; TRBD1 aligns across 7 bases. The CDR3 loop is CASSSYPRQGDDQPQHF. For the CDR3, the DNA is TGTGCCAGCAGTTCGTACCCGCGACAGGGAGACGATCAGCCCCAGCATTTT.